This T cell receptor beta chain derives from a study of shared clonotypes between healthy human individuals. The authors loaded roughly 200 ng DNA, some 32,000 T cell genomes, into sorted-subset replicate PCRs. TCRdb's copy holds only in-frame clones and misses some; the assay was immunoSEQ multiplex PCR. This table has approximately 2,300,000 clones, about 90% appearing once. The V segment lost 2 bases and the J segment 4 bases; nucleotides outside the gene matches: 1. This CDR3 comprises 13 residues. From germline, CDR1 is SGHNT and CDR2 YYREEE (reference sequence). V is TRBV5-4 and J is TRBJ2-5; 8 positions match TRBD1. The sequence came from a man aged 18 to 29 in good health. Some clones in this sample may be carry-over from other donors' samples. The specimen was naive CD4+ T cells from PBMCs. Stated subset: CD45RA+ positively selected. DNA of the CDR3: TGTGCCAGCAGCTTTGACAGGGGAGAGACCCAGTACTTC. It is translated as CASSFDRGETQYF.